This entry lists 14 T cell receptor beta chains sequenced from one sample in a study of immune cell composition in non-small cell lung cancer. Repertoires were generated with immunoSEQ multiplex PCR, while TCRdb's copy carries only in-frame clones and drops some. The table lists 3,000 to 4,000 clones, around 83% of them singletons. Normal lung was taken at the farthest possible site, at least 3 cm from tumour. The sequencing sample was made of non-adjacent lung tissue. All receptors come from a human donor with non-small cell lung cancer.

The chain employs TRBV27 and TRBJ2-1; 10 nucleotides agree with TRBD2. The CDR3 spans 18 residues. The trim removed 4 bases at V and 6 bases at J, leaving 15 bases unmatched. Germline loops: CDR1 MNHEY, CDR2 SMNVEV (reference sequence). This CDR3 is CASSSHPISGREFNEQFF. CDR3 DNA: TGTGCCAGCAGTTCCCACCCAATCAGCGGGAGGGAGTTCAATGAGCAGTTCTTC.

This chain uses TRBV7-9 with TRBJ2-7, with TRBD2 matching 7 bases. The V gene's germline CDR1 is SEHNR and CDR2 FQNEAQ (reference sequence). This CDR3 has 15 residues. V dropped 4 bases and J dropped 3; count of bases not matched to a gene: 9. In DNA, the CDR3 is TGTGCCAGCAGCTCAAGTGGGGGGGATCGCTACGAGCAGTACTTC. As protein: CASSSSGGDRYEQYF.

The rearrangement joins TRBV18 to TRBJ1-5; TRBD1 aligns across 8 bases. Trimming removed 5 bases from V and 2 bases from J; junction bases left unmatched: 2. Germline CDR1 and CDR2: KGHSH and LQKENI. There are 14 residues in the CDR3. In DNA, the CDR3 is TGTGCCAGCTCAGCGGGACAGGGCAATCAGCCCCAGCATTTT. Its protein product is CASSAGQGNQPQHF.

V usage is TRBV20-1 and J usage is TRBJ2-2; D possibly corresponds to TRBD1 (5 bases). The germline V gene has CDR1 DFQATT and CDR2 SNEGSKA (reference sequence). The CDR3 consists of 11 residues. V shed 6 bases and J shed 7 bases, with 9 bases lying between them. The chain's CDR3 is CSALRGGELFF. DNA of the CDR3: TGCAGTGCCCTTAGGGGCGGGGAGCTGTTTTTT.

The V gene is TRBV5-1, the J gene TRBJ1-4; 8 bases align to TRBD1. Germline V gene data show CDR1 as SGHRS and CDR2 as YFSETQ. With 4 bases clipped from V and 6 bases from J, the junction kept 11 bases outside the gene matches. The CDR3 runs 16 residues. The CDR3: CASSATGATNYEKLFF. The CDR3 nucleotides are TGCGCCAGCAGCGCGACAGGGGCGACGAATTATGAAAAACTGTTTTTT.

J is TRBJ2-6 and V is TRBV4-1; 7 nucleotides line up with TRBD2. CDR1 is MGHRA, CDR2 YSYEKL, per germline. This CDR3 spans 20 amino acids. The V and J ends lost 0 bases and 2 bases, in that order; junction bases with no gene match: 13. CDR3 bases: TGCGCCAGCAGCCAAGATCTTATCAACCTTCGGGGGGCTGGGGCCAACGTCCTGACTTTC. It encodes CASSQDLINLRGAGANVLTF.

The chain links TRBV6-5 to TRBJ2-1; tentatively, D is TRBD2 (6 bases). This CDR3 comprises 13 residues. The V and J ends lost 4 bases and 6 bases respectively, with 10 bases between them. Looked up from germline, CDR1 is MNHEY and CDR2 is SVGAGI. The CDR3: CASSFGGVNEQFF. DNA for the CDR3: TGTGCCAGCAGTTTTGGAGGGGTCAATGAGCAGTTCTTC.

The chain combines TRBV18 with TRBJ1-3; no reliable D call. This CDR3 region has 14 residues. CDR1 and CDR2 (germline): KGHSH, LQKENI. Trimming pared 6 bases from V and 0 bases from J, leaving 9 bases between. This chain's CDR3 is CASSQDTSGNTIYF. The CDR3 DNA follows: TGTGCCAGCTCTCAAGACACCTCTGGAAACACCATATATTTT. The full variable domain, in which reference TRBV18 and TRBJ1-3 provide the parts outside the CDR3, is NAGVMQNPRHLVRRRGQEARLRCSPMKGHSHVYWYRQLPEEGLKFMVYLQKENIIDESGMPKERFSAEFPKEGPSILRIQQVVRGDSAAYFCASSQDTSGNTIYFGEGSWLTVV.

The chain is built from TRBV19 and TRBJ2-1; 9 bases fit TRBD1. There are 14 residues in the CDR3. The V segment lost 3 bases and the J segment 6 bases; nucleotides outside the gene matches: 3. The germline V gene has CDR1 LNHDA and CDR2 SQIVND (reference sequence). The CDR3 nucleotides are TGTGCCAGTAGTATGAGGGACAGGGCCAATGAGCAGTTCTTC. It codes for CASSMRDRANEQFF.

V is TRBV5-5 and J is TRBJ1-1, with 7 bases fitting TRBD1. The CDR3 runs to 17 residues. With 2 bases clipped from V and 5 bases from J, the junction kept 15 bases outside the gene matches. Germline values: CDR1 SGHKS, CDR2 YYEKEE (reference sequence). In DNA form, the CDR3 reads TGTGCCAGCAGCTTTGACAGGGAGAGTATTAGTTGGACTGAAGCTTTCTTT. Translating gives CASSFDRESISWTEAFF.

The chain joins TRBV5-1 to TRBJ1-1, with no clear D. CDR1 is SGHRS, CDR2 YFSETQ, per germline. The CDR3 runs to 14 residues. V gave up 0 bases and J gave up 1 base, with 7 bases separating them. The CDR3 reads CASSLDVRNTEAFF. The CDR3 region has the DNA TGCGCCAGCAGCTTGGACGTGAGGAACACTGAAGCTTTCTTT.

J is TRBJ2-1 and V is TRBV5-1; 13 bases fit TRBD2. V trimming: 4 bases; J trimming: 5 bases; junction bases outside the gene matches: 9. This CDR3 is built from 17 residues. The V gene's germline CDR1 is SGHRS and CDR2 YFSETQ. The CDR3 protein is CASSEGTSGAGDNEQFF. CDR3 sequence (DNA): TGCGCCAGCAGCGAGGGGACTAGCGGGGCAGGGGACAATGAGCAGTTCTTC.

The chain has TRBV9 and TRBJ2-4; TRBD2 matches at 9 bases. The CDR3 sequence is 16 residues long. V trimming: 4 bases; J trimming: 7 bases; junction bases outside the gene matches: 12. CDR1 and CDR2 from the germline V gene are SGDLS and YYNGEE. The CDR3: CASSPHSGSNPNIQYF. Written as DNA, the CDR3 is TGTGCCAGCAGCCCCCATAGCGGGAGTAACCCCAACATTCAGTACTTC.

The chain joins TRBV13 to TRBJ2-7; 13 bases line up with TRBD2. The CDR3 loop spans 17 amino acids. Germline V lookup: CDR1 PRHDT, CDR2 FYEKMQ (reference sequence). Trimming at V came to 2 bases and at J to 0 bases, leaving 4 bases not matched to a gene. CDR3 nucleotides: TGTGCCAGCAGCTTACTCAGGACTAGCGGGAGCTCCTACGAGCAGTACTTC. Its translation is CASSLLRTSGSSYEQYF.